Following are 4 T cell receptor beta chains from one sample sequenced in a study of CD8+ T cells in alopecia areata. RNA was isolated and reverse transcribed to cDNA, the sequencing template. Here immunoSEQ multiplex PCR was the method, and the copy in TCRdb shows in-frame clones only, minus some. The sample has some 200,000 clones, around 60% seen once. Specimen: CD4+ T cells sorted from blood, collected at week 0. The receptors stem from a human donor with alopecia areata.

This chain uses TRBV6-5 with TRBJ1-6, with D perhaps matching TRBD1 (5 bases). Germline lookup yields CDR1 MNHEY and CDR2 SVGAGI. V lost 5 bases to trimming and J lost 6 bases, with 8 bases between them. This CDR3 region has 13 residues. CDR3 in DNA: TGTGCCAGCAGTCGGGGGACTAATTCACCCCTCCACTTT. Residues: CASSRGTNSPLHF.

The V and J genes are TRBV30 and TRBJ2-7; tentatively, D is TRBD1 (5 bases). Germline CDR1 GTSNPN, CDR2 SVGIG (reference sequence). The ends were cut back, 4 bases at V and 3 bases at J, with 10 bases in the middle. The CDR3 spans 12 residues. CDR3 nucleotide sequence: TGTGCCTGGAATCGACAGAACTACGAGCAGTACTTC. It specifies CAWNRQNYEQYF.

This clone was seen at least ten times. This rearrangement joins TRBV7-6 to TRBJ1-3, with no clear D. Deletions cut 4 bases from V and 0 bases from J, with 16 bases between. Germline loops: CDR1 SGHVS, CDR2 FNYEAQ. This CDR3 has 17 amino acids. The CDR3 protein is CASSSLSGLSSGNTIYF. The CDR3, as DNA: TGTGCCAGCAGCTCACTGAGTGGTCTTTCCTCTGGAAACACCATATATTTT.

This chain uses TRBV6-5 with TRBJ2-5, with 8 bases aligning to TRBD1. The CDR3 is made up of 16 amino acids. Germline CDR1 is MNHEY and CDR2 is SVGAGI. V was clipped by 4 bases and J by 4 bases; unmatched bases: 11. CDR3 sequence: CASSWGTGVPRETQYF. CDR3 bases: TGTGCCAGCAGTTGGGGGACAGGTGTCCCTCGAGAGACCCAGTACTTC.